This T cell receptor (beta chain) was sequenced for a study of blood T cell repertoires in COVID-19. Study information: COVID-19 samples collected from the United States, Italy and Spain covered acute and convalescent phases. T cells, B-cell-depleted T cells, or PBMCs supplied cDNA or gDNA.

The CDR3 length is 13 residues. V was cut by 1 base and J by 7 bases, with 10 bases left in between. Germline loops: CDR1 SGHAT, CDR2 FQNNGV. Per the original data handling: Amplification of reference gene primers was used by the study to estimate nucleated cell counts. Profiling relied on immunoSEQ multiplex PCR, and the TCRdb table lists in-frame clones only, not all of them. V, J and clone size are those of that table, while D and trimming were read from the DNA. The table records fewer than 60,000 clones, roughly 88% of them present only once. Sequences were obtained from peripheral blood. The chain recombines TRBV11-2 with TRBJ2-5; D may be TRBD2 (6 bases). The sequence derives from a human donor in a cohort sampled during active COVID-19. CDR3 sequence reads: CASSLGLEATQYF. CDR3 in DNA: TGTGCCAGCAGCTTAGGACTAGAAGCGACCCAGTACTTC. The full variable domain, rest sourced from reference TRBV11-2 and TRBJ2-5, is EAGVAQSPRYKIIEKRQSVAFWCNPISGHATLYWYQQILGQGPKLLIQFQNNGVVDDSQLPKDRFSAERLKGVDSTLKIQPAKLEDSAVYLCASSLGLEATQYFGPGTRLLVL.